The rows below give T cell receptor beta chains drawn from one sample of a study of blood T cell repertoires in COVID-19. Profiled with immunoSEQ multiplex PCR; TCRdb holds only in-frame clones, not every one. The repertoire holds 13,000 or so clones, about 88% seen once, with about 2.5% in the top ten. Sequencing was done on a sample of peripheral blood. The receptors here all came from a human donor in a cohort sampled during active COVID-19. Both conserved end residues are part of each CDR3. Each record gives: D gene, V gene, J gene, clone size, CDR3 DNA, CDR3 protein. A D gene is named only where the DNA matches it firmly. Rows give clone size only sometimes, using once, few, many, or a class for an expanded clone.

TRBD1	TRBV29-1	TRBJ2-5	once	TGCAGCGCCCGAAGGACCAGGACAGGACAAGAGACCCAGTACTTC	CSARRTRTGQETQYF
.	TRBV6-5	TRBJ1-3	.	TGTGCCAGCAGTTACTCGATCACTGACTCTGGAAACACCATATATTTT	CASSYSITDSGNTIYF
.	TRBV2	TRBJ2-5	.	TGTGCCAGCGGCAGGGGGGCCGGAGAGACCCAGTACTTC	CASGRGAGETQYF
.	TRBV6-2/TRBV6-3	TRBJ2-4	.	TGTGCCAGCAGTTATATGTTCGGACAGAGAAACATTCAGTACTTC	CASSYMFGQRNIQYF
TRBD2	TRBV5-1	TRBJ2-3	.	TGCGCCAGCAGCGCTACCTCCAGCGGGGGGGCAGATACGCAGTATTTT	CASSATSSGGADTQYF
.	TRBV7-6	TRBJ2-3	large	TGTGCCAGCAGCTCCTGGGGGGGCAATACAGATACGCAGTATTTT	CASSSWGGNTDTQYF
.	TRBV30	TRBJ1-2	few	TGTGCCTGGAGAATTCCAGGGTTGGGGTATGGCTACACCTTC	CAWRIPGLGYGYTF
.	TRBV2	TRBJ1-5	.	TGTGCCAGCAGTGAACAGGGCAATCAGCCCCAGCATTTT	CASSEQGNQPQHF
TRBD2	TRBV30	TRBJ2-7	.	TGTGCCTGGAGTCCACTAGCGGGGGGGCCCTACGAGCAGTACTTC	CAWSPLAGGPYEQYF
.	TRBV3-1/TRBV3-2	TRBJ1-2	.	TGTGCCAGCAGCCGAACAGATAACTATGGCTACACCTTC	CASSRTDNYGYTF
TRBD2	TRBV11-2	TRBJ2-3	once	TGTGCCAGCAGCAAAGGGGGGCAGCGGGGGAGCACAGATACGCAGTATTTT	CASSKGGQRGSTDTQYF
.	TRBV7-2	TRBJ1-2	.	TGTGCCAGCAGCAAAGGCGGGGGGTATGGCTACACCTTC	CASSKGGGYGYTF
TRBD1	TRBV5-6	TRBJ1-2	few	TGTGCCAGCAGTGACACGGACAGGGGGCATGGCTACACCTTC	CASSDTDRGHGYTF
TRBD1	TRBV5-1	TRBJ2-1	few	TGCGCCAGCAGCTTGTGGTTAGGGGGCCAGAACAATGAGCAGTTCTTC	CASSLWLGGQNNEQFF
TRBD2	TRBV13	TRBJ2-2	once	TGTGCCAGCAGCCCCCGGACTAGCGGGGCCGGGGAGCTGTTTTTT	CASSPRTSGAGELFF
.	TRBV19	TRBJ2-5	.	TGTGCCAGTAGTATAGGGCTAGGCCAAGAGACCCAGTACTTC	CASSIGLGQETQYF
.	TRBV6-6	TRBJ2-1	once	TGTGCCAGCAGTTCAGGAATAGACCTCTACAATGAGCAGTTCTTC	CASSSGIDLYNEQFF
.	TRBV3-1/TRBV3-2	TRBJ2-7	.	TGTGCCAGCAGCCAAGAGGTGCCTCGATCCTTAGAGGCCTACGAGCAGTACTTC	CASSQEVPRSLEAYEQYF
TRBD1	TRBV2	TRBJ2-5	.	TGTGCCAGCAGTGAGGAAGGGGGCGGCGAGACCCAGTACTTC	CASSEEGGGETQYF
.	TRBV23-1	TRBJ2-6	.	TGCGCCAGCAGTCTCTCCTTCTGGGGGCTGTGGGCCAACGTCCTGACTTTC	CASSLSFWGLWANVLTF
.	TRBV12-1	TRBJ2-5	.	TGTGCCAGCAGCTTTGCGCCTAGGGCTAGCGGGAGTCCCTTTCGCGAGACCCAGTACTTC	CASSFAPRASGSPFRETQYF
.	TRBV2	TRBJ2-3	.	TGTGCCAGCAGTATGGGGGGTATTAGCACAGATACGCAGTATTTT	CASSMGGISTDTQYF
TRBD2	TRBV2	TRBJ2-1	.	TGTGCCAGCAGTTCTAGCGGGGGACTATACAATGAGCAGTTCTTC	CASSSSGGLYNEQFF
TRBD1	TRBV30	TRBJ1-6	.	TGTGCCTGGAGTAGGGGGACAGGGGGTACTTCACCCCTCCACTTT	CAWSRGTGGTSPLHF
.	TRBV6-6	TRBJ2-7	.	TGTGCCAGCAGTTCCCCGGGGGACTACGAGCAGTACTTC	CASSSPGDYEQYF
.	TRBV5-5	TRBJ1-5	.	TGTGCCAGCAGCTTGTTTAGAAATCAGCCCCAGCATTTT	CASSLFRNQPQHF
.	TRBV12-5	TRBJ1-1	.	TGTGCTAGTGCCCCGGACAGACAGAACACTGAAGCTTTCTTT	CASAPDRQNTEAFF
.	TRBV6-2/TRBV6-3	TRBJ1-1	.	TGTGCCAGCAGTTACTCTCGGTCCGCAGGCGTCACTGAAGCTTTCTTT	CASSYSRSAGVTEAFF
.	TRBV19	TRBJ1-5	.	TGTGCCAGCGGTCCGGCGGGGAATCAGCCCCAGCATTTT	CASGPAGNQPQHF
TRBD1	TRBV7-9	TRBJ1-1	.	TGTGCCAGCACCGAGACGGACAGGTGGGAGAACACTGAAGCTTTCTTT	CASTETDRWENTEAFF
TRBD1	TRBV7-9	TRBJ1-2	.	TGTGCCAGCAGCCTCGGGACAGGGGTCTATGGCTACACCTTC	CASSLGTGVYGYTF
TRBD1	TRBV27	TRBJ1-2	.	TGTGCCAGCAGTCCCGACAGGGTAGCGAACTATGGCTACACCTTC	CASSPDRVANYGYTF
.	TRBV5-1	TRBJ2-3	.	TGCGCCAGCAGCGACACAGGGTTTAGCACAGATACGCAGTATTTT	CASSDTGFSTDTQYF
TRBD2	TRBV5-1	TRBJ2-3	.	TGCGCCAGCAGCTCAAGGACTAGCGGGGGCACAGATACGCAGTATTTT	CASSSRTSGGTDTQYF
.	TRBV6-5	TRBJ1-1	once	TGTGCCACCTCCGGGGGGGGAGGTAGCACTGAAGCTTTCTTT	CATSGGGGSTEAFF
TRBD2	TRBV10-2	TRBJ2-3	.	TGCGCCAGCAGTGACTGGGGGGGGAGCACAGATACGCAGTATTTT	CASSDWGGSTDTQYF
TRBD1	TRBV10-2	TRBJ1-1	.	TGCGCCAGTGCAACAGGGGCCCTTCTCACTGAAGCTTTCTTT	CASATGALLTEAFF
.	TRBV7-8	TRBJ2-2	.	TGTGCCAGCAGCCCAACGTGGGGGGAGCTCACCGGGGAGCTGTTTTTT	CASSPTWGELTGELFF
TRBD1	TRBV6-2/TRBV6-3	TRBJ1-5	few	TGTGCCAGCAGTGGGACCAGGGGGAATCAGCCCCAGCATTTT	CASSGTRGNQPQHF
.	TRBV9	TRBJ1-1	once	TGTGCCAGCAGCGTAGATGGGGGGACTGAAGCTTTCTTT	CASSVDGGTEAFF
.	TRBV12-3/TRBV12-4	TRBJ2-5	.	TGTGCCAGCAGTTTTCAGGGGCAAGAGACCCAGTACTTC	CASSFQGQETQYF
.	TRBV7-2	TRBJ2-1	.	TGTGCCAGCCGGAGGGGGGGTGTTTACAATGAGCAGTTCTTC	CASRRGGVYNEQFF
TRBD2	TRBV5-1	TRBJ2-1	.	TGCGCCAGCAGCCCCGGGACTAGCGGTTACAATGAGCAGTTCTTC	CASSPGTSGYNEQFF
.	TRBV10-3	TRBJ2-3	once	TGTGCCATCAGTGAGTTAGAGATGGATACGCAGTATTTT	CAISELEMDTQYF
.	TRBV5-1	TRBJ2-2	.	TGCGCCAGCAGCTTGGCCGGCGGGGTCGGGACCGGGGAGCTGTTTTTT	CASSLAGGVGTGELFF
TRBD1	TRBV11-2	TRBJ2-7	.	TGTGCCAGCAGCTTAGCCCGGACAGGGGTGGGCTCCTACGAGCAGTACTTC	CASSLARTGVGSYEQYF
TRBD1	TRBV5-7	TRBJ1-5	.	TGTGCCAGCAGCCTACATTGGACAGGGAGGGGATGCAATCAGCCCCAGCATTTT	CASSLHWTGRGCNQPQHF
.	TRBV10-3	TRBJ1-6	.	TGTGCCACCGAAGGGGGTAATTCACCCCTCCACTTT	CATEGGNSPLHF
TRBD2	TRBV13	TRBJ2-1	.	TGTGCCAGCAGCTTAGAGGCTAGCGGGGGGGCCGTCGGCGATGAGCAGTTCTTC	CASSLEASGGAVGDEQFF